The entry below gives a single TCR beta chain sequence along with its context. This sample was included in a study of blood T cell repertoires in COVID-19. CDR1 is LGHDT and CDR2 is YNNKEL in the germline V gene (reference sequence). The CDR3 totals 14 residues. The V and J ends lost 0 bases and 5 bases respectively, with 10 bases between them. Profiled with immunoSEQ multiplex PCR; TCRdb holds only in-frame clones, not every one. The sample lists 300,000 or so clones; around 90% were seen once. Sequencing was done on a sample of PBMCs or T cells enriched from blood (not recorded which). This receptor was obtained from a woman aged 25 to 45 who had recovered from COVID-19. V usage is TRBV3-1 (or the pseudogene TRBV3-2) and J usage is TRBJ2-5; D ambiguous. The CDR3, as DNA: TGTGCCAGCAGCCAAGACGGTTCCACGGAGACCCAGTACTTC. As protein: CASSQDGSTETQYF.